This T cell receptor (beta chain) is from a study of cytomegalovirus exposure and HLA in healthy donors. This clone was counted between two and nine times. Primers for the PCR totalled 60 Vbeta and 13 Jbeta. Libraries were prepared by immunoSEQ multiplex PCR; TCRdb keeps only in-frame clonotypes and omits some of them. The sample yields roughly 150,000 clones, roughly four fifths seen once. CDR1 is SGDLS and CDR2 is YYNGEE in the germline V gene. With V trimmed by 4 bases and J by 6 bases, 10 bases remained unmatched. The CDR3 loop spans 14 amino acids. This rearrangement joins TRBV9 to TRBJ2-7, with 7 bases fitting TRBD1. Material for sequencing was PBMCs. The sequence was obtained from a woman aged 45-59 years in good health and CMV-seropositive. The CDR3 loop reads CASSSQGTLGEQYF. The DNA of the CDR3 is TGTGCCAGCAGCTCACAGGGGACCCTGGGCGAGCAGTACTTC.